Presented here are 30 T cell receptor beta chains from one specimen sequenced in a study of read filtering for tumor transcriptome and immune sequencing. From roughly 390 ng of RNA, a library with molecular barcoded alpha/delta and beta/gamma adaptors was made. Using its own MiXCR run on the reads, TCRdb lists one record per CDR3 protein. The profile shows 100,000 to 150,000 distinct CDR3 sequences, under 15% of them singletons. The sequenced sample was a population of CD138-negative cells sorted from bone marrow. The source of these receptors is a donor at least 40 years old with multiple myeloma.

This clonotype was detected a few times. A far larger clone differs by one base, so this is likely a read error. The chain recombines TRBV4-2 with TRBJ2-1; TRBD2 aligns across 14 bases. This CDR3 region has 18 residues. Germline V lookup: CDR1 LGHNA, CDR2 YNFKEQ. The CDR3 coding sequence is TGTGCCAGCAGCCGGGGACTAGCGGGAGAGAGCTCCTACAATGAGCGGTTCTTC. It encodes CASSRGLAGESSYNERFF.

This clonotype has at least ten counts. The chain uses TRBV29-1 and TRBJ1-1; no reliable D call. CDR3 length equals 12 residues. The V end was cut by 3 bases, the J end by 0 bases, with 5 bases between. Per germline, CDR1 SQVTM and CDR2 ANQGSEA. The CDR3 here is CSVDRMNTEAFF. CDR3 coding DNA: TGCAGCGTTGACAGGATGAACACTGAAGCTTTCTTT. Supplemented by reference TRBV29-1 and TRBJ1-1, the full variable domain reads SAVISQKPSRDICQRGTSLTIQCQVDSQVTMMFWYRQQPGQSLTLIATANQGSEATYESGFVIDKFPISRPNLTFSTLTVSNMSPEDSSIYLCSVDRMNTEAFFGQGTRLTVV.

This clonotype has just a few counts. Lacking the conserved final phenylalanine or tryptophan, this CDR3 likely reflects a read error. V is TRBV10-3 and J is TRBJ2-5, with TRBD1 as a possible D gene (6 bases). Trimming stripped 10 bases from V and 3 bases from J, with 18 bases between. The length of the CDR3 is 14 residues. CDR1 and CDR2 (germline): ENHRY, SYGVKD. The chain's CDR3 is CATQGRDSEETQYY. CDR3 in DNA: TGTGCCACACAGGGTCGGGATAGCGAAGAGACCCAGTACTAC.

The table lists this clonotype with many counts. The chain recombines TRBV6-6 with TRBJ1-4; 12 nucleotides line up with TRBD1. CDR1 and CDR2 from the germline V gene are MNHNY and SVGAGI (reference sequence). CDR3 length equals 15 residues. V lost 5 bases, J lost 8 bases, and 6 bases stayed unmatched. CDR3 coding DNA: TGTGCCAGCAGTAGGGACAGGGGGCTTGGGGAAAAACTGTTTTTT. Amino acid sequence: CASSRDRGLGEKLFF.

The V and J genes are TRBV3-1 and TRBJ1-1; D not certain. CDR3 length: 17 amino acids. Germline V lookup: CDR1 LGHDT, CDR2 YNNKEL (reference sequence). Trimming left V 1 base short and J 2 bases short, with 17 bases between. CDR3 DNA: TGTGCCAGCAGCCAAGGCATTGGACCCACTAGAAACACTGAAGCTTTCTTT. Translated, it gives CASSQGIGPTRNTEAFF.

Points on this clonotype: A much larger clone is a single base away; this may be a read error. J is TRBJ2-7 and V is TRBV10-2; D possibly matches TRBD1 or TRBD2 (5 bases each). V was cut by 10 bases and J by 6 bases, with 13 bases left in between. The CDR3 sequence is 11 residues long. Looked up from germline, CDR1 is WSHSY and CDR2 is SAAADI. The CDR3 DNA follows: TGCGCCACCTCTACGGGACGCGAGCAGTACTTC. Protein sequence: CATSTGREQYF.

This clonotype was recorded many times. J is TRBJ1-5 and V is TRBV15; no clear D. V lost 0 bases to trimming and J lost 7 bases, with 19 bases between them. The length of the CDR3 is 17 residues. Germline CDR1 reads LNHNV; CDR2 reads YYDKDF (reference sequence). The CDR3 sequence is CATSRDPNWGFSQPQHF. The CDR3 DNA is TGTGCCACCAGCAGAGACCCCAACTGGGGTTTTTCACAGCCCCAGCATTTT.

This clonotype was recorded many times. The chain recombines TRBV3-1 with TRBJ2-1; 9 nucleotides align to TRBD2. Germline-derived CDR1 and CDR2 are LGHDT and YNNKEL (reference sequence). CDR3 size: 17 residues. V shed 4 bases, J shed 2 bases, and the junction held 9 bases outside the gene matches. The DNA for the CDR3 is TGTGCCAGCAGCCCAAGGGGAGGCGGGAGGGCCTACAATGAGCAGTTCTTC. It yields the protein CASSPRGGGRAYNEQFF.

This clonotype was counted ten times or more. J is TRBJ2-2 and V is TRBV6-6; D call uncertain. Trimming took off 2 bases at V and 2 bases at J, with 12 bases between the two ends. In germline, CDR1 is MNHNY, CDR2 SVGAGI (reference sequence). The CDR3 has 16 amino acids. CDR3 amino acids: CASSYGPAANTGELFF. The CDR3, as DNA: TGTGCCAGCAGTTACGGACCGGCCGCAAACACCGGGGAGCTGTTTTTT.

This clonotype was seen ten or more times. The CDR3 DNA sequence: TGCAGTGCTAGCGGGTACAATGAGCAGTTCTTC. Amino acid sequence: CSASGYNEQFF. This chain connects TRBV20-1 to TRBJ2-1, with D uncertain. Germline V gene sequence: CDR1 DFQATT, CDR2 SNEGSKA (reference sequence). Trimming left V 3 bases short and J 4 bases short, with 4 bases between. This CDR3 has 11 residues.

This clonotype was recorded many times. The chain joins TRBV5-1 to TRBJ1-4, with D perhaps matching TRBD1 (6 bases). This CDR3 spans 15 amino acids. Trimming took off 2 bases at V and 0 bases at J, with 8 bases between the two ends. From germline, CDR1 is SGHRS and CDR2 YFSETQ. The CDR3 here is CASSLGQTTNEKLFF. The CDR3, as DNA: TGCGCCAGCAGCTTAGGACAGACAACTAATGAAAAACTGTTTTTT.

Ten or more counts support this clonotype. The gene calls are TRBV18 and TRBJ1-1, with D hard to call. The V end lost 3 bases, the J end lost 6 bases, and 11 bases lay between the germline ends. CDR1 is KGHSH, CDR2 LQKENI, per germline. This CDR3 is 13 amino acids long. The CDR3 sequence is CASSPGQMAEAFF. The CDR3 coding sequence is TGTGCCAGCTCACCCGGGCAAATGGCTGAAGCTTTCTTT. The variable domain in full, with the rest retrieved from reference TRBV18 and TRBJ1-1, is NAGVMQNPRHLVRRRGQEARLRCSPMKGHSHVYWYRQLPEEGLKFMVYLQKENIIDESGMPKERFSAEFPKEGPSILRIQQVVRGDSAAYFCASSPGQMAEAFFGQGTRLTVV.

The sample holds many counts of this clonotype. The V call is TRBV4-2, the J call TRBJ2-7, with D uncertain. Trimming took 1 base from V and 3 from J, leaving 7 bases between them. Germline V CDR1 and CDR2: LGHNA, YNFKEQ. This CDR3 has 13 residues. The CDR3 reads CASSQATFYEQYF. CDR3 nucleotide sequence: TGTGCCAGCAGCCAAGCAACCTTCTACGAGCAGTACTTC.

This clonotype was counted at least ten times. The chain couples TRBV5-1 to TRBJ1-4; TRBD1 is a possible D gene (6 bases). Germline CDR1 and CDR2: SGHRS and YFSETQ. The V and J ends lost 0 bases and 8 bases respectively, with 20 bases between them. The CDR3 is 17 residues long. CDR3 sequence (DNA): TGCGCCAGCAGCTTGGCACCCACGCGGGGGCTCAAGGAAAAACTGTTTTTT. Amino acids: CASSLAPTRGLKEKLFF.

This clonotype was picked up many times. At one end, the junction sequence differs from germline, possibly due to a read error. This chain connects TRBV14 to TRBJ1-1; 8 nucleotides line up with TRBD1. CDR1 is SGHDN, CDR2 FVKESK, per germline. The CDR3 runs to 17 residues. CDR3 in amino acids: CASSEDPHRGMITEAFF. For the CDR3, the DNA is TGTGCCAGCAGCGAAGATCCCCACAGGGGGATGATCACTGAAGCTTTCTTT.

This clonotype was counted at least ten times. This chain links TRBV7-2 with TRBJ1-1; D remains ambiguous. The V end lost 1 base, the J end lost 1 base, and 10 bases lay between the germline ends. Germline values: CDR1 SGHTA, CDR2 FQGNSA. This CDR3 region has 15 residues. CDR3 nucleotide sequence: TGTGCCAGCAGCTTAGACCCCGGGGAGAACACTGAAGCTTTCTTT. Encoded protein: CASSLDPGENTEAFF. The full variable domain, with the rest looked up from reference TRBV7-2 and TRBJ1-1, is GAGVSQSPSNKVTEKGKDVELRCDPISGHTALYWYRQSLGQGLEFLIYFQGNSAPDKSGLPSDRFSAERTGGSVSTLTIQRTQQEDSAVYLCASSLDPGENTEAFFGQGTRLTVV.

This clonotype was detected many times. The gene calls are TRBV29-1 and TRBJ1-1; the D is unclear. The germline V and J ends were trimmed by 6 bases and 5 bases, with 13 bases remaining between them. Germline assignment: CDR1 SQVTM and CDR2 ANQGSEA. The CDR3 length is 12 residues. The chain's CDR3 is CSVALATTEAFF. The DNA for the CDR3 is TGCAGCGTGGCCCTGGCGACGACTGAAGCTTTCTTT. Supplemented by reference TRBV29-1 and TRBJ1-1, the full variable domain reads SAVISQKPSRDICQRGTSLTIQCQVDSQVTMMFWYRQQPGQSLTLIATANQGSEATYESGFVIDKFPISRPNLTFSTLTVSNMSPEDSSIYLCSVALATTEAFFGQGTRLTVV.

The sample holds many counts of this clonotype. The CDR3 spells CAWSVGPLASGTAGVTDTQYF. The CDR3 nucleotides are TGTGCCTGGAGTGTAGGCCCCCTGGCTAGCGGAACGGCCGGGGTCACAGATACGCAGTATTTT. The chain employs TRBV30 and TRBJ2-3, with 7 nucleotides matching TRBD2. The CDR3 is 21 residues long. V lost 0 bases and J lost 2; bases outside the gene matches: 23. In germline, CDR1 is GTSNPN, CDR2 SVGIG (reference sequence).

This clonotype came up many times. The CDR3: CSVETGNTGELFF. CDR3 in DNA: TGCAGCGTTGAGACAGGGAACACCGGGGAGCTGTTTTTT. This rearrangement joins TRBV29-1 to TRBJ2-2; D might be TRBD1 (6 bases). Germline V gene sequence: CDR1 SQVTM, CDR2 ANQGSEA. The V gene lost 3 bases and the J gene lost 1 base, with 6 bases spanning the gap. CDR3 size: 13 residues.

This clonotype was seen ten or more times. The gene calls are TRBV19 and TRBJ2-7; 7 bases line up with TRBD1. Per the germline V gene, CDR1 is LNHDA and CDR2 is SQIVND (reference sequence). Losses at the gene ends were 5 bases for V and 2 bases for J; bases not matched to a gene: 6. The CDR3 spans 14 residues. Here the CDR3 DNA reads TGTGCCAGTAGTTCGGCCGGGACAGCCTACGAGCAGTACTTC. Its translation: CASSSAGTAYEQYF.

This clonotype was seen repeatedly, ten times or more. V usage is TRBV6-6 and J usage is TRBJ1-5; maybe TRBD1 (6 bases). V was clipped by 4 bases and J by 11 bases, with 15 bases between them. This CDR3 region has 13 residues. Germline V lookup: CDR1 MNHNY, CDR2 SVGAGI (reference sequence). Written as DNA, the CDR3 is TGTGCCAGCAGTTCGGGGGGGCGGGGAGCCCAGCATTTT. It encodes CASSSGGRGAQHF.

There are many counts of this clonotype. CDR3 bases: TGTGCCTGGAGTGTCCCCTTGGGACAGGGGTACGAGCAGTACTTC. Translated, it gives CAWSVPLGQGYEQYF. The gene calls are TRBV30 and TRBJ2-7; 10 bases map to TRBD1. V gave up 0 bases and J gave up 4 bases; unmatched junction bases: 6. Per the germline V gene, CDR1 is GTSNPN and CDR2 is SVGIG (reference sequence). This CDR3 contains 15 residues.

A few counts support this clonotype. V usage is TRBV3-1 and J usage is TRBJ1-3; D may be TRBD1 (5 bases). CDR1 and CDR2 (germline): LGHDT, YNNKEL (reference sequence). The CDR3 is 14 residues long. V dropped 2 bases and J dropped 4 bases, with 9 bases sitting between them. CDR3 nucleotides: TGTGCCAGCAGCCAACGGGGGTCAGGAAACACCATATATTTT. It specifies CASSQRGSGNTIYF.

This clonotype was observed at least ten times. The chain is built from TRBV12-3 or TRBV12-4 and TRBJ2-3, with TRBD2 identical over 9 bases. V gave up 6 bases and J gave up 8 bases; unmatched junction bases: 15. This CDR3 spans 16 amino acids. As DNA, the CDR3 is TGTGCCAGCAGCTGGTTGGCTAGCGGGATGCACGCTACGCAGTATTTT. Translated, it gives CASSWLASGMHATQYF.

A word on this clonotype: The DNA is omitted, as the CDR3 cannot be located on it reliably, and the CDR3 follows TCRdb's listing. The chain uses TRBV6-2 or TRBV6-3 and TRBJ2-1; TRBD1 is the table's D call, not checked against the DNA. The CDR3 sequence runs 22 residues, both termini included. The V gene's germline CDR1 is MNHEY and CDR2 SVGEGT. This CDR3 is CASTRTGSSYEQYFGPGNEQFF.

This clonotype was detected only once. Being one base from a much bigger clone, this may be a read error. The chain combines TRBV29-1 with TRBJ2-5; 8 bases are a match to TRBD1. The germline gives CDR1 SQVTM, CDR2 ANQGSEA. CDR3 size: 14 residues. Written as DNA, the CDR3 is TGCAGCGTTACTGGACAGGGTGGTCAGGAGACCCGGTACTTC. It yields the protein CSVTGQGGQETRYF.

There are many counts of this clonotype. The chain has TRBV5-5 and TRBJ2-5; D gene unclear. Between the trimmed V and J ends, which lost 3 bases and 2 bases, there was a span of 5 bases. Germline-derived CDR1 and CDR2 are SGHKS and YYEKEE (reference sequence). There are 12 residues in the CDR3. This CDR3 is CASSSFQETQYF. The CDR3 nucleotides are TGTGCCAGCAGCTCCTTTCAAGAGACCCAGTACTTC.

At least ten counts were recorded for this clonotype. CDR3 region: CASSQLIPRDSYGYTF. The CDR3 bases are TGCGCCAGCAGCCAACTGATTCCCCGGGACAGCTATGGCTACACCTTC. V is TRBV4-3 and J is TRBJ1-2, with TRBD1 matching over 7 bases. Germline V CDR1 and CDR2: LGHNA, YSLEER. V shed 2 bases and J 4 bases; nucleotides not matched to a gene: 10. CDR3 length: 16 residues.

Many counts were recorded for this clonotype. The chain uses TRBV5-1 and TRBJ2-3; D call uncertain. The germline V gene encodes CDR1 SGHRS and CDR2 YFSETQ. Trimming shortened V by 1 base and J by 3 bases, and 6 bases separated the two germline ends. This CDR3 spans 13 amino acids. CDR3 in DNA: TGCGCCAGCAGCTTGCTCAGGACAGATACGCAGTATTTT. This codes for CASSLLRTDTQYF.

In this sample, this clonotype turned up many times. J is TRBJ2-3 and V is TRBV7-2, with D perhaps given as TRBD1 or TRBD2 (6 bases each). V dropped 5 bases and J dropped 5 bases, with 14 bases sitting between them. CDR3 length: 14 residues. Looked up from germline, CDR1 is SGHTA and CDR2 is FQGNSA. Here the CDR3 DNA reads TGTGCCAGCAGCCCCGACGGGGGCAGAGATACGCAGTATTTT. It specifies CASSPDGGRDTQYF.